The sequence of this T cell receptor beta chain was determined in a study of T cell clonality in common variable immunodeficiency. Germline-derived CDR1 and CDR2 are KGHSH and LQKENI. CDR3 length equals 18 residues. The germline V and J ends were trimmed by 6 bases and 0 bases, with 22 bases remaining between them. Assay: immunoSEQ multiplex PCR; the TCRdb copy retains only in-frame clones and omits some. The sample shows about 66,000 clones, none of them appearing just once. On this clone itself: The read comes to an end 3 residues before the CDR3 does, leaving the germline J gene to fill in the end.

This receptor was identified in a person aged 18-70 years in good health. J is TRBJ2-3 and V is TRBV18; a possible D gene is TRBD2 (6 bases). Sequenced input: peripheral blood mononuclear cells. The sequenced part of the CDR3 DNA is TGTGCCAGCTCCCCAAAGCGGCGAGCGGGTACTAGCACAGATACG. Protein sequence: CASSPKRRAGTSTDT. The entire CDR3 protein is CASSPKRRAGTSTDTQYF.